This TCR beta chain was observed in a study of cytomegalovirus exposure and HLA in healthy donors. Study-level points and caveats: A missense DCLRE1C variant was associated with V- and J-gene trimming of TCR beta chains in a later analysis, and an independent cohort replicated the association.

PCR employed 60 Vbeta and 13 Jbeta primers. Assay used: immunoSEQ multiplex PCR; TCRdb lists only in-frame clones, some missing. The top ten hold around 4.9% of the sample, which has some 120,000 clones, around 70% seen once. Concerning this clone: What it recognizes is unknown.

Sequenced sample: PBMCs. This TCR was sampled from a man aged 25-45 years in good health and CMV-seropositive.

The chain's CDR3 is CASSLRGTNYGYTF. For the CDR3, the DNA is TGTGCCAGCAGTTTAAGGGGGACCAACTATGGCTACACCTTC. The chain employs TRBV27 and TRBJ1-2; D perhaps matches TRBD1 (6 bases). With 2 bases removed from V and 2 bases from J, the gap between germline ends came to 9 bases. The CDR3 extends over 14 amino acids. Per the germline V gene, CDR1 is MNHEY and CDR2 is SMNVEV (reference sequence).